Only one count was recorded for the clone carrying this T cell receptor beta chain. This specimen belongs to a study of blood T cell repertoires in COVID-19. As for the study in general: Collection of acute and convalescent COVID-19 samples took place in the United States, Italy and Spain. T cells, B-cell-depleted T cells, or PBMCs provided the cDNA or gDNA that served as material.

Germline assignment: CDR1 MGHDK and CDR2 SYGVNS. Trimming removed 2 bases from V and 6 bases from J; junction bases left unmatched: 3. The CDR3 sequence is 15 residues long. Original methodology: It was from reference gene primer amplification that nucleated cell counts were estimated. The protocol was immunoSEQ multiplex PCR, while the TCRdb copy is restricted to in-frame clones and leaves out a portion. V and J calls plus clone size are reproduced from that table; the DNA served to infer D and trimming. Of about 40,000 clones detected, 88% appear once; the ten largest clones hold around a tenth. Sequencing used peripheral blood. The receptor was isolated from a human donor in a cohort sampled during active COVID-19. This chain uses TRBV25-1 with TRBJ2-1, with 11 nucleotides matching TRBD2. For the CDR3, the DNA is TGTGCCAGCAGTGAACAGGGACTAGCGGCCAATGAGCAGTTCTTC. Its translation: CASSEQGLAANEQFF.